These 22 T cell receptor beta chains were sequenced from one sample in a study of OX40 agonist ivuxolimab in advanced cancers. Profiled with immunoSEQ multiplex PCR; TCRdb holds only in-frame clones, not every one. The table includes over 70,000 clones, around 90% detected once. Sequencing was performed on CD4+ or CD8+ T cells sorted from blood, taken in a trial of the OX40 agonist ivuxolimab. These receptors were obtained from an adult with an advanced solid tumor such as melanoma, head and neck, liver or kidney cancer.

DNA for the CDR3: TGCGCCAGCACGACAACCCCCGGGGACCGGTACGAGCAGTACTTC. It encodes CASTTTPGDRYEQYF. The chain uses TRBV4-1 and TRBJ2-7; D possibly uses TRBD1 or TRBD2 (5 bases each). Per germline, CDR1 MGHRA and CDR2 YSYEKL. The CDR3 runs to 15 residues. V dropped 7 bases and J dropped 4 bases, with 20 bases sitting between them.

The genes are TRBV15 and TRBJ2-7; D unclear. Germline CDR1 and CDR2: LNHNV and YYDKDF (reference sequence). The CDR3 length is 12 residues. Trimming removed 3 bases from V and 6 bases from J, with 9 bases in between. CDR3 coding DNA: TGTGCCACCAGCAGTAGAGTGGGCGAGCAGTACTTC. Translated: CATSSRVGEQYF.

This chain joins TRBV5-8 and TRBJ1-2; a possible D gene is TRBD1 (5 bases). The CDR3 length is 13 residues. The ends were cut back, 7 bases at V and 2 bases at J, with 12 bases in the middle. Germline CDR1 is SGHTS and CDR2 is YDEGEE. Here the CDR3 DNA reads TGTGCCAGCTCGACAGTCCCCAACTATGGCTACACCTTC. Its translation: CASSTVPNYGYTF.

J is TRBJ2-7 and V is TRBV5-6; TRBD2 might be the D (5 bases). Germline assignment: CDR1 SGHDT and CDR2 YYEEEE. This CDR3 spans 11 amino acids. V was clipped by 5 bases and J by 7 bases, with 10 bases between them. CDR3 bases: TGTGCCAGCAGATATCTAGCTGAGCAGTACTTC. This translates into CASRYLAEQYF. The whole variable domain, remainder taken from reference TRBV5-6 and TRBJ2-7, is DAGVTQSPTHLIKTRGQQVTLRCSPKSGHDTVSWYQQALGQGPQFIFQYYEEEERQRGNFPDRFSGHQFPNYSSELNVNALLLGDSALYLCASRYLAEQYFGPGTRLTVT.

The CDR3, as DNA: TGTGCCAGCAGTGAAGATAATAGCTCCTACAATGAGCAGTTCTTC. Residues: CASSEDNSSYNEQFF. The J gene is TRBJ2-1, the V gene TRBV2; no definite D call. The germline V gene encodes CDR1 SNHLY and CDR2 FYNNEI. V was pared by 1 base and J by 0 bases, with 7 bases between. The CDR3 consists of 15 residues.

This rearrangement joins TRBV5-1 to TRBJ2-5, with D unclear. The CDR3 has 13 residues. Trimming removed 0 bases at V and 1 base at J, with 4 bases between. CDR1 and CDR2 (germline): SGHRS, YFSETQ. The CDR3 sequence is CASSLGAQETQYF. The CDR3 region has the DNA TGCGCCAGCAGCTTGGGAGCCCAAGAGACCCAGTACTTC.

The chain joins TRBV28 to TRBJ2-1; TRBD1 agrees at 7 bases. V lost 6 bases to trimming and J lost 6 bases; unmatched junction nucleotides: 11. The germline gives CDR1 MDHEN, CDR2 SYDVKM. The CDR3 runs to 15 residues. The CDR3 reads CASRLRDSLSNEQFF. The CDR3 nucleotides are TGTGCCAGCAGACTCCGGGACAGTCTGTCCAATGAGCAGTTCTTC.

The chain combines TRBV19 with TRBJ1-5; no clear D gene. Per germline, CDR1 LNHDA and CDR2 SQIVND (reference sequence). CDR3 length: 14 residues. V dropped 8 bases and J dropped 2 bases, with 13 bases sitting between them. CDR3 loop: CASQRREGNQPQHF. DNA for the CDR3: TGTGCCAGTCAGAGAAGGGAAGGCAATCAGCCCCAGCATTTT.

This rearrangement joins TRBV6-5 to TRBJ2-1; 9 positions match TRBD2. This CDR3 contains 14 residues. The germline V gene has CDR1 MNHEY and CDR2 SVGAGI. V lost 5 bases to trimming and J lost 6 bases; unmatched junction nucleotides: 5. CDR3 protein: CASSPIAGVNEQFF. The CDR3 DNA reads as TGTGCCAGCAGTCCGATAGCGGGAGTCAATGAGCAGTTCTTC.

The chain carries TRBV20-1 and TRBJ1-2; no clear D. V was clipped by 5 bases and J by 7 bases, with 11 bases between them. The CDR3 has 11 residues. Germline CDR1 reads DFQATT; CDR2 reads SNEGSKA (reference sequence). CDR3 sequence: CSAGPVSGYTF. The CDR3 coding sequence is TGCAGTGCTGGTCCGGTGAGTGGCTACACCTTC.

The chain links TRBV7-2 to TRBJ2-7; the match to TRBD2 covers 10 bases. V shed 4 bases, J shed 1 base, and the junction held 7 bases outside the gene matches. The CDR3 is made up of 16 amino acids. Germline V gene data show CDR1 as SGHTA and CDR2 as FQGNSA. The CDR3 protein is CASSSSSSGGSYEQYF. The CDR3 DNA reads as TGTGCCAGCAGCTCCAGCTCTAGCGGGGGTTCCTACGAGCAGTACTTC.

The chain couples TRBV9 to TRBJ1-2; no firm D call. CDR1 and CDR2 (germline): SGDLS, YYNGEE. V was shortened by 4 bases and J by 4 bases, with 14 bases between the two germline ends. This CDR3 is built from 14 residues. The CDR3 sequence: CASSPGIGSYGYTF. The CDR3 DNA sequence: TGTGCCAGCAGCCCTGGAATCGGGTCCTATGGCTACACCTTC.

The chain carries TRBV5-1 and TRBJ2-1; 9 bases match TRBD2. With 2 bases clipped from V and 6 bases from J, the junction kept 9 bases outside the gene matches. The CDR3 runs to 16 residues. The germline CDR1 and CDR2 sequences are SGHRS and YFSETQ. The CDR3 sequence: CASSFNVGGRANEQFF. The DNA of the CDR3 is TGCGCCAGCAGCTTCAATGTTGGCGGGAGGGCCAATGAGCAGTTCTTC.

This sequence joins TRBV5-1 and TRBJ2-7, with 12 nucleotides matching TRBD2. The ends lost 3 bases at V and 0 bases at J; junction bases unmatched: 16. The CDR3 runs to 20 residues. Germline CDR1 is SGHRS and CDR2 is YFSETQ. The CDR3 here is CASSSIHGTSGPWGSYEQYF. The CDR3 coding sequence is TGCGCCAGCAGCTCCATTCACGGGACTAGCGGGCCCTGGGGCTCCTACGAGCAGTACTTC.

This chain links TRBV10-2 with TRBJ2-2; TRBD2 matches 8 bases. The V and J ends lost 6 bases and 2 bases, in that order; junction bases with no gene match: 8. CDR1 and CDR2 (germline): WSHSY, SAAADI. CDR3 size: 16 residues. The CDR3 coding sequence is TGCGCCAGCAGGTCCAGCGGGAGTATTAACACCGGGGAGCTGTTTTTT. Protein: CASRSSGSINTGELFF.

This CDR3 is CASSLRAGGPGEQYF. CDR3 bases: TGTGCCAGCAGTCTTCGGGCGGGAGGGCCGGGCGAGCAGTACTTC. The chain is built from TRBV6-5 and TRBJ2-7; 9 bases map to TRBD2. With 5 bases clipped from V and 6 bases from J, the junction kept 11 bases outside the gene matches. The CDR3 has 15 residues. Germline values: CDR1 MNHEY, CDR2 SVGAGI.

V gene TRBV7-2 combines with J gene TRBJ2-2; D is possibly TRBD2 (6 bases). Germline CDR1 and CDR2: SGHTA and FQGNSA. CDR3 length equals 15 residues. V was cut by 5 bases and J by 7 bases, with 17 bases left in between. Here the CDR3 DNA reads TGTGCCAGCAGCCACGGGAGTTTTAGAGGCGGGGAGCTGTTTTTT. This gives the protein CASSHGSFRGGELFF.

The V call is TRBV19, the J call TRBJ1-5, with a possible D match to TRBD1 (6 bases). Looked up from germline, CDR1 is LNHDA and CDR2 is SQIVND (reference sequence). Between the trimmed V and J ends, which lost 11 bases and 1 base, there was a span of 18 bases. This CDR3 has 15 residues. This chain's CDR3 is CASKSLGGSNQPQHF. In DNA, the CDR3 is TGTGCCTCAAAATCCCTAGGGGGGAGCAATCAGCCCCAGCATTTT.

This clone was observed once. The chain joins TRBV19 to TRBJ2-3; D tentatively reads TRBD1 or TRBD2 (5 bases each). Germline lookup yields CDR1 LNHDA and CDR2 SQIVND (reference sequence). The V and J ends lost 5 bases and 2 bases respectively, with 20 bases between them. This CDR3 comprises 17 residues. Here the CDR3 reads CASSVDPSGASTDTQYF. In nucleotides, the CDR3 is TGTGCCAGTAGTGTTGACCCCTCCGGGGCCTCCACAGATACGCAGTATTTT.

The chain couples TRBV5-1 to TRBJ2-3; D is unclear. CDR1 is SGHRS and CDR2 is YFSETQ in the germline V gene. The CDR3 consists of 14 residues. The V gene lost 0 bases and the J gene lost 3 bases, with 8 bases spanning the gap. CDR3 in DNA: TGCGCCAGCAGCTTGGTTCGGTGGACAGATACGCAGTATTTT. Encoded protein: CASSLVRWTDTQYF.

The rearrangement uses TRBV30 and TRBJ1-5; D is ambiguous. Germline CDR1 is GTSNPN and CDR2 is SVGIG (reference sequence). The CDR3 covers 14 residues. The V and J ends lost 0 bases and 3 bases respectively, with 9 bases between them. The DNA of the CDR3 is TGTGCCTGGAGTGTTTCGGAGCTCAATCAGCCCCAGCATTTT. It is translated as CAWSVSELNQPQHF.

The chain couples TRBV5-1 to TRBJ2-3; D might be TRBD2 (5 bases). The CDR3 runs 15 residues. V was cut by 9 bases and J by 2 bases, with 19 bases left in between. CDR1 is SGHRS and CDR2 is YFSETQ in the germline V gene. The CDR3 spells CATTVSGLNTDTQYF. CDR3 bases: TGCGCCACCACAGTGTCTGGACTTAACACAGATACGCAGTATTTT.